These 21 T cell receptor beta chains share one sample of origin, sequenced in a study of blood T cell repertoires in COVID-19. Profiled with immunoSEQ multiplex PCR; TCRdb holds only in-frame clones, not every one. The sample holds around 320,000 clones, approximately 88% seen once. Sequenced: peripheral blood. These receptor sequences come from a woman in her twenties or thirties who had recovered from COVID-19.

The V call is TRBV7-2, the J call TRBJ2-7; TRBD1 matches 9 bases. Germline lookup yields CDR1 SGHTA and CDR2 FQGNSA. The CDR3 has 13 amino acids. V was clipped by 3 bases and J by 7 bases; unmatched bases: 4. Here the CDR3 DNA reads TGTGCCAGCAGCTTGACAGGGGGTTGGGAGCAGTACTTC. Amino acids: CASSLTGGWEQYF.

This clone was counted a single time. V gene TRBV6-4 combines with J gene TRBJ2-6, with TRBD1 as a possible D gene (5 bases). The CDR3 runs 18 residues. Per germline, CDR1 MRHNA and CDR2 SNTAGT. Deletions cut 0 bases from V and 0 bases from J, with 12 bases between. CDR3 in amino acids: CASSDSRVRHSGANVLTF. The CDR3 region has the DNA TGTGCCAGCAGTGACTCCAGGGTAAGGCACTCTGGGGCCAACGTCCTGACTTTC.

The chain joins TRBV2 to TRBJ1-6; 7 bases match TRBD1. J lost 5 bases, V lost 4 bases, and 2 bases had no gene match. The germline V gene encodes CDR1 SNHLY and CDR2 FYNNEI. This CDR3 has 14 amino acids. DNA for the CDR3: TGTGCCAGCAGTGCTACAGGGGATAATTCACCCCTCCACTTT. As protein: CASSATGDNSPLHF. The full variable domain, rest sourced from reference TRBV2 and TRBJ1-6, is EPEVTQTPSHQVTQMGQEVILRCVPISNHLYFYWYRQILGQKVEFLVSFYNNEISEKSEIFDDQFSVERPDGSNFTLKIRSTKLEDSAMYFCASSATGDNSPLHFGNGTRLTVT.

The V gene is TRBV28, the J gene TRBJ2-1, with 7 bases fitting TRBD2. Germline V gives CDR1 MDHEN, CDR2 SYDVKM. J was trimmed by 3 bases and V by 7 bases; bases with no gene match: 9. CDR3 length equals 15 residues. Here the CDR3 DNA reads TGTGCCAGCACCCCCGGCGGGAGCAGCTACAATGAGCAGTTCTTC. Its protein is CASTPGGSSYNEQFF.

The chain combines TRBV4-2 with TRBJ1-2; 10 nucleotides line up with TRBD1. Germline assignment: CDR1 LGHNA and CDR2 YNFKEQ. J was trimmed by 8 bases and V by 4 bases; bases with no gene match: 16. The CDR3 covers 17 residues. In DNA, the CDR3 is TGTGCCAGCAGCCCGAGGGGACGGACAGGGGGTTTTGAGGGCTACACCTTC. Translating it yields CASSPRGRTGGFEGYTF.

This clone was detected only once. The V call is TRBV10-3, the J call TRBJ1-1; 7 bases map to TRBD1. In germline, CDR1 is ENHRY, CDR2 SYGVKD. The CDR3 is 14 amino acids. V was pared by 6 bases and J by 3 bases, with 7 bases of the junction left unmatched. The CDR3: CAISTTGDHTEAFF. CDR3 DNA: TGTGCCATCAGCACTACAGGGGACCACACTGAAGCTTTCTTT.

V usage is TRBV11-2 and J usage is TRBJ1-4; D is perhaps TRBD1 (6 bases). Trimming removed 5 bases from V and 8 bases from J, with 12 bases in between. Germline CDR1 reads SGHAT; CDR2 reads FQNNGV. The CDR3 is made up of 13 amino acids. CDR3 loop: CASSIHGQEKLFF. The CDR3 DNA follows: TGTGCCAGCAGCATTCACGGACAGGAAAAACTGTTTTTT.

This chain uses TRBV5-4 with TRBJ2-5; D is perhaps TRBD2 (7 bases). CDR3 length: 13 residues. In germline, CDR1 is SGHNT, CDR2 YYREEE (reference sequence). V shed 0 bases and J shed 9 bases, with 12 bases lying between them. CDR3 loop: CASSLDEGGPQYF. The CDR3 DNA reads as TGTGCCAGCAGCTTGGACGAGGGGGGGCCCCAGTACTTC.

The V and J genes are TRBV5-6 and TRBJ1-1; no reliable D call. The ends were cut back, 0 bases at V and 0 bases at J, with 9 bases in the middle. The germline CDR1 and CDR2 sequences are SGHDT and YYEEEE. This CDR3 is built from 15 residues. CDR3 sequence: CASSLESLMNTEAFF. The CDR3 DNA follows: TGTGCCAGCAGCTTGGAGTCACTTATGAACACTGAAGCTTTCTTT.

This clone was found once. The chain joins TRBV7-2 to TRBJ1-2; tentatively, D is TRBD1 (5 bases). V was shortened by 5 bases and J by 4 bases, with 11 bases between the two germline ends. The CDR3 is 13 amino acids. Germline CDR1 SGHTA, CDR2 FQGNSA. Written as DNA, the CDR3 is TGTGCCAGCAGCGCCGCAACAGGCTATGGCTACACCTTC. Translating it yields CASSAATGYGYTF.

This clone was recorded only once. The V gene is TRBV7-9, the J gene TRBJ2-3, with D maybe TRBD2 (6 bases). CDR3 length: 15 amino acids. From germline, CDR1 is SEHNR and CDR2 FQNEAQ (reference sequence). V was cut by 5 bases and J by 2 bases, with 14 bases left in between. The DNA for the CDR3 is TGTGCCAGCAGCCTCCTCCTAGCGACCACAGATACGCAGTATTTT. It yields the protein CASSLLLATTDTQYF.

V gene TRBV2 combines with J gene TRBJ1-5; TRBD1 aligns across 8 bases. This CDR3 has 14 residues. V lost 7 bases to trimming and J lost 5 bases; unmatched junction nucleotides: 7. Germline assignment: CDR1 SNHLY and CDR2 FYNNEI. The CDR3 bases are TGTGCCAGCACCCAACAGGGGGAGGATCAGCCCCAGCATTTT. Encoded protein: CASTQQGEDQPQHF.

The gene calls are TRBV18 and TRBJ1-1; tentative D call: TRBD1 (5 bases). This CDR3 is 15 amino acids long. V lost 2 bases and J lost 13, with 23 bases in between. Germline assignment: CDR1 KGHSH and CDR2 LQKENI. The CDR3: CASSPFGGTPEEDFF. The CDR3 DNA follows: TGTGCCAGCTCACCATTCGGGGGAACCCCTGAAGAGGATTTCTTT.

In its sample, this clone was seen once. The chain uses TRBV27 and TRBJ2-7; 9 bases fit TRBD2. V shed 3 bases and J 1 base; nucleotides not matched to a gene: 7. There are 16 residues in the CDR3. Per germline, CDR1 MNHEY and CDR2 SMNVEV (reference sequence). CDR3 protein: CASSFLSGGSSYEQYF. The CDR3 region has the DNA TGTGCCAGCAGTTTCCTAAGCGGGGGGTCGTCCTACGAGCAGTACTTC.

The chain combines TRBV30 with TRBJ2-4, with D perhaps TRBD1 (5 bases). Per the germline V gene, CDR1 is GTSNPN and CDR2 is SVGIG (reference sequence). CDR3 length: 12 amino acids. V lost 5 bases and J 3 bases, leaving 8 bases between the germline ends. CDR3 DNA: TGTGCCTGGCACAGGTTCAAAAACATTCAGTACTTC. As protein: CAWHRFKNIQYF. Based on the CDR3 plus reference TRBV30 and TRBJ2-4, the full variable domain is SQTIHQWPATLVQPVGSPLSLECTVEGTSNPNLYWYRQAAGRGLQLLFYSVGIGQISSEVPQNLSASRPQDRQFILSSKKLLLSDSGFYLCAWHRFKNIQYFGAGTRLSVL.

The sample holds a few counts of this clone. The CDR3 DNA sequence: TGTGCCAGCAGCGCGGGACAGACCGGGGACACTGAAGCTTTCTTT. Its protein product is CASSAGQTGDTEAFF. The chain is built from TRBV2 and TRBJ1-1; TRBD1 aligns across 7 bases. V lost 6 bases and J lost 3; bases outside the gene matches: 10. From germline, CDR1 is SNHLY and CDR2 FYNNEI. The CDR3 is 15 residues long. The complete variable domain, with remaining parts taken from reference TRBV2 and TRBJ1-1, reads EPEVTQTPSHQVTQMGQEVILRCVPISNHLYFYWYRQILGQKVEFLVSFYNNEISEKSEIFDDQFSVERPDGSNFTLKIRSTKLEDSAMYFCASSAGQTGDTEAFFGQGTRLTVV.

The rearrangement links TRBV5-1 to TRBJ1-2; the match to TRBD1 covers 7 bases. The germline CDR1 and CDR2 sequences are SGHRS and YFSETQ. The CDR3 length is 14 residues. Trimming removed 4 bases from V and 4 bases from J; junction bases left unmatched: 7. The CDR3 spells CASSPGDSSYGYTF. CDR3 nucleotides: TGCGCCAGCAGCCCCGGGGACAGCTCCTATGGCTACACCTTC.

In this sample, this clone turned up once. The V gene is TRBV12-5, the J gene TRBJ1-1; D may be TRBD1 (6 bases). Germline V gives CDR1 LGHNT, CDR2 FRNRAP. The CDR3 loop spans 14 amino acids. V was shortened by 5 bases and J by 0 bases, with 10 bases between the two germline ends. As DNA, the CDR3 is TGTGCTAGTGGTCTGGGACACCTGAACACTGAAGCTTTCTTT. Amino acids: CASGLGHLNTEAFF.

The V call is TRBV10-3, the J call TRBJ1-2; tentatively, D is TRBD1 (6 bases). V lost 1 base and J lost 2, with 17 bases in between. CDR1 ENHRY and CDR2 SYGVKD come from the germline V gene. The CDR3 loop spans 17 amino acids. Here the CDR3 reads CAISEWGQGQINYGYTF. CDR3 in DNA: TGTGCCATCAGTGAGTGGGGTCAAGGACAGATAAACTATGGCTACACCTTC.

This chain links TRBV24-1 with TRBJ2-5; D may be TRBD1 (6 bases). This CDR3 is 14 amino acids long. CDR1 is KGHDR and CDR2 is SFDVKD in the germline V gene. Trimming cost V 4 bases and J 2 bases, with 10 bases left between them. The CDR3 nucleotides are TGTGCCACCAGTGACCGGACAGAACAAGAGACCCAGTACTTC. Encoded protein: CATSDRTEQETQYF.

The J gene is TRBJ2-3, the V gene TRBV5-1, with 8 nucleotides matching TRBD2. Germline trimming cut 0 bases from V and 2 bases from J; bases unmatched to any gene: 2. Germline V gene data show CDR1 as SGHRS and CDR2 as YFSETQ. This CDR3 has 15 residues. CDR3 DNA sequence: TGCGCCAGCAGCTTGGGAGCGGGGGACACAGATACGCAGTATTTT. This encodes CASSLGAGDTDTQYF.